One and the same sample provided the 10 T cell receptor beta chains below, sequenced in a study of T cell responses to AZD1222 COVID-19 vaccine. Clones were read by immunoSEQ multiplex PCR, and TCRdb kept only the in-frame ones, dropping some. The profile covers 150,000 to 200,000 clones, with 90% to 95% appearing a single time and approximately 4% taken by the ten largest. This specimen consisted of peripheral blood, obtained 28 days after the second dose of the MenACWY control vaccine. Receptors were obtained from an adult who received the MenACWY meningococcal vaccine as a control.

This rearrangement joins TRBV3-1 (or the pseudogene TRBV3-2) to TRBJ2-7; 9 bases line up with TRBD1. Trimming took 3 bases from V and 5 from J; bases not matched to a gene: 5. Germline V gives CDR1 LGHDT, CDR2 YNNKEL (reference sequence). CDR3 length: 14 amino acids. The CDR3 reads CASSHRDRVDEQYF. In DNA form, the CDR3 reads TGTGCCAGCAGCCACCGGGACAGGGTTGACGAGCAGTACTTC.

This rearrangement joins TRBV12-3 or TRBV12-4 to TRBJ2-7; 12 nucleotides align to TRBD1. This CDR3 is 13 amino acids long. The V gene end was trimmed by 7 bases and the J gene end by 9 bases; junction bases not matched to a gene: 7. The CDR3 DNA reads as TGTGCCAGCATCGCGGGACAGGGGGCTAGGCAGTACTTC. Translation: CASIAGQGARQYF.

The rearrangement uses TRBV6-2 or TRBV6-3 and TRBJ2-1; D remains ambiguous. The V and J ends lost 6 bases and 4 bases respectively, with 19 bases between them. Germline-derived CDR1 and CDR2 are MNHEY and SVGEGT. The CDR3 is 16 amino acids. In DNA form, the CDR3 reads TGTGCCAGCAGCCCTCCGACCGGGCTAAATTACAATGAGCAGTTCTTC. This gives the protein CASSPPTGLNYNEQFF.

The chain couples TRBV9 to TRBJ2-3; D uncertain. Trimming cost V 1 base and J 2 bases, with 11 bases left between them. The CDR3 extends over 15 amino acids. Germline V gives CDR1 SGDLS, CDR2 YYNGEE. The CDR3 DNA reads as TGTGCCAGCAGCGTATTCCCCTATAACACAGATACGCAGTATTTT. Translation: CASSVFPYNTDTQYF.

The genes are TRBV5-6 and TRBJ1-1; D unclear. CDR3 size: 11 residues. V was shortened by 4 bases and J by 8 bases, with 9 bases between the two germline ends. Germline assignment: CDR1 SGHDT and CDR2 YYEEEE. The DNA of the CDR3 is TGTGCCAGCAGCCTAGGCCGAGAAGCTTTCTTT. It is translated as CASSLGREAFF.

V and J are TRBV13 and TRBJ2-1, with 8 positions matching TRBD1. Trimming removed 1 base from V and 7 bases from J; junction bases left unmatched: 12. Germline CDR1 PRHDT, CDR2 FYEKMQ (reference sequence). CDR3 length equals 17 residues. The CDR3 reads CASSLVQGTGFGNEQFF. The DNA for the CDR3 is TGTGCCAGCAGCTTAGTGCAGGGGACAGGTTTTGGGAATGAGCAGTTCTTC.

The chain recombines TRBV7-2 with TRBJ2-3, with D possibly being TRBD2 (5 bases). This CDR3 comprises 11 residues. The germline CDR1 and CDR2 sequences are SGHTA and FQGNSA. V shed 3 bases and J shed 9 bases, with 7 bases lying between them. The CDR3 loop is CASSLTGTQYF. CDR3 coding DNA: TGTGCCAGCAGCTTGACGGGAACGCAGTATTTT.

J is TRBJ1-6 and V is TRBV28; possibly TRBD1 for D (6 bases). Germline lookup yields CDR1 MDHEN and CDR2 SYDVKM. Between the trimmed V and J ends, which lost 5 bases and 3 bases, there was a span of 11 bases. CDR3 length: 15 amino acids. This chain's CDR3 is CASSPPQGYNSPLHF. The DNA for the CDR3 is TGTGCCAGCAGTCCCCCACAGGGCTATAATTCACCCCTCCACTTT.

The chain combines TRBV30 with TRBJ2-3; D uncertain. CDR1 and CDR2 (germline): GTSNPN, SVGIG (reference sequence). CDR3 length: 15 residues. Trimming shortened V by 0 bases and J by 2 bases, and 12 bases separated the two germline ends. CDR3 DNA: TGTGCCTGGAGTGTTTCTCTCGGAATCACAGATACGCAGTATTTT. Its translation is CAWSVSLGITDTQYF.

This chain uses TRBV19 with TRBJ1-4, with D tentatively TRBD1 (6 bases). The length of the CDR3 is 15 residues. V was pared by 3 bases and J by 6 bases, with 14 bases between. CDR1 LNHDA and CDR2 SQIVND come from the germline V gene (reference sequence). CDR3 coding DNA: TGTGCCAGTAGTATCCCCGGCAGGGGTGATGAAAAACTGTTTTTT. Amino acid sequence: CASSIPGRGDEKLFF.